This TCR beta chain was profiled in a study of beta chain features in type 1 diabetes. Across the whole study: Investigators examined approximately 100,000,000 sorted cells across all samples.

This clone appeared a few times. Its antigen is not identified. Sequencing targeted expressed TCRB transcripts, as all isolated RNA had been reverse transcribed. Assay: immunoSEQ multiplex PCR; the TCRdb copy retains only in-frame clones and omits some. This table holds about 150,000 clones, roughly 11% found once. General study findings and limits: Small HLA sub-analyses could not settle whether HLA shapes TCRB rearrangement.

Without exception, sorted populations had purity beyond 95%. Material for sequencing was central memory CD4+ T cells from blood. The source of this sequence is a man between 18 and 29 years old in good health.

CDR3 residues: CASSVWAGQDNNEQFF. The CDR3 coding sequence is TGTGCCAGCAGCGTATGGGCGGGACAGGACAACAATGAGCAGTTCTTC. The rearrangement joins TRBV9 to TRBJ2-1; 8 positions match TRBD1. The CDR3 runs to 16 residues. V was clipped by 1 base and J by 5 bases; unmatched bases: 8. Germline V gene sequence: CDR1 SGDLS, CDR2 YYNGEE.